Presented here are 26 T cell receptor beta chains from one specimen sequenced in a study of identical twins. MiXCR, applied by TCRdb to the 5' RACE reads, yields one record per CDR3 protein. The sample lists roughly 290,000 distinct CDR3 sequences, over 8.5% occurring once. These data were likewise used in another study, on yellow fever vaccine responses in identical twins.

Material: CD8+ T cells sorted from blood. The origin of the receptors is a woman between 18 and 29 years old in good health.

The gene calls are TRBV13 and TRBJ2-1; 8 bases line up with TRBD2. With V trimmed by 1 base and J by 6 bases, 8 bases remained unmatched. The CDR3 extends over 16 amino acids. CDR1 and CDR2 (germline): PRHDT, FYEKMQ (reference sequence). CDR3 DNA: TGTGCCAGCAGCTTAGCGGGACTAGATGGGGGCAATGAGCAGTTCTTC. Its protein is CASSLAGLDGGNEQFF.

This clonotype was seen ten or more times. CDR3 in amino acids: CASSLGGAYNYNEQFF. The CDR3, as DNA: TGTGCCAGCAGCTTAGGAGGGGCTTACAACTACAATGAGCAGTTCTTC. V gene TRBV7-2 combines with J gene TRBJ2-1; D may be TRBD1 or TRBD2 (5 bases each). Germline V gene lookup returns CDR1 SGHTA and CDR2 FQGNSA. Trimming pared 1 base from V and 3 bases from J, leaving 13 bases between. The CDR3 length is 16 residues.

The V gene is TRBV2, the J gene TRBJ2-7; a weak D match, TRBD1 (6 bases). CDR3 size: 15 residues. In germline, CDR1 is SNHLY, CDR2 FYNNEI. Between the trimmed V and J ends, which lost 0 bases and 4 bases, there was a span of 13 bases. The CDR3 DNA reads as TGTGCCAGCAGTGAAGCTGTGCAGGGGTGGTACGAGCAGTACTTC. This translates into CASSEAVQGWYEQYF.

This clonotype occurred a few times. The chain links TRBV30 to TRBJ2-7, with 10 bases matching TRBD1. V lost 3 bases to trimming and J lost 2 bases; unmatched junction nucleotides: 1. Germline CDR1 GTSNPN, CDR2 SVGIG (reference sequence). This CDR3 is built from 13 residues. This CDR3 reads CAWRDRGTYEQYF. The CDR3 coding sequence is TGTGCCTGGAGGGACAGGGGGACCTACGAGCAGTACTTC.

The V call is TRBV29-1, the J call TRBJ2-3, with a weak D call TRBD2 (6 bases). V was shortened by 6 bases and J by 3 bases, with 22 bases between the two germline ends. The V gene's germline CDR1 is SQVTM and CDR2 ANQGSEA. This CDR3 is 16 amino acids long. The CDR3, as DNA: TGCAGCGTCCGCCCGATGGGGGAGGTGCGAACAGATACGCAGTATTTT. Translation gives CSVRPMGEVRTDTQYF.

This clonotype was picked up many times. V usage is TRBV29-1 and J usage is TRBJ2-7; 7 bases are a match to TRBD1. The germline CDR1 and CDR2 sequences are SQVTM and ANQGSEA. V trimming: 7 bases; J trimming: 2 bases; junction bases outside the gene matches: 8. This CDR3 comprises 13 residues. The CDR3 DNA reads as TGCAGCGCCGTGGGGGACAGCCCCTACGAGCAGTACTTC. Residues: CSAVGDSPYEQYF.

The rearrangement links TRBV30 to TRBJ1-4, with no clear D. Germline V gene lookup returns CDR1 GTSNPN and CDR2 SVGIG (reference sequence). Trimming removed 7 bases at V and 8 bases at J, with 14 bases between. CDR3 length: 12 amino acids. CDR3 sequence: CASQMGEEKLFF. The CDR3 DNA follows: TGTGCCTCCCAGATGGGTGAGGAAAAACTGTTTTTT.

There are a few counts of this clonotype. This chain links TRBV5-1 with TRBJ2-1; D may be TRBD1 (6 bases). V lost 4 bases and J lost 4, with 12 bases in between. Germline V gene sequence: CDR1 SGHRS, CDR2 YFSETQ. This CDR3 has 14 residues. In nucleotides, the CDR3 is TGCGCCAGCAGCCCCCGGGACACATACAATGAGCAGTTCTTC. Translation: CASSPRDTYNEQFF.

This clonotype was recorded many times. V usage is TRBV21-1 and J usage is TRBJ2-7; the table's D call, TRBD1, has no DNA check behind it. TRBV21-1 is recorded as a pseudogene. The CDR3 is made up of 14 amino acids. CDR3 DNA sequence: TGTGCCAGCAGCACCCGGGACATTAGTACTATTGGTCACTTC. It translates to CASSTRDISTIGHF.

This clonotype was observed a few times. The rearrangement uses TRBV20-1 and TRBJ1-3, with D unresolved. CDR3 length: 15 residues. CDR1 DFQATT and CDR2 SNEGSKA come from the germline V gene (reference sequence). V lost 0 bases and J 4 bases, leaving 13 bases between the germline ends. CDR3 sequence: CSARDVADQGNTIYF. Written as DNA, the CDR3 is TGCAGTGCTAGAGATGTAGCGGACCAGGGAAACACCATATATTTT.

This clonotype was detected only a few times. The genes are TRBV2 and TRBJ2-7, with D tentatively TRBD1 (5 bases). The CDR3 sequence is 11 residues long. The germline V gene has CDR1 SNHLY and CDR2 FYNNEI. Trimming took off 10 bases at V and 3 bases at J, with 10 bases between the two ends. The CDR3 DNA is TGTGCCATCAAGACAGACTACGAGCAGTACTTC. Its protein is CAIKTDYEQYF. The full variable domain, completed using reference TRBV2 and TRBJ2-7, is EPEVTQTPSHQVTQMGQEVILRCVPISNHLYFYWYRQILGQKVEFLVSFYNNEISEKSEIFDDQFSVERPDGSNFTLKIRSTKLEDSAMYFCAIKTDYEQYFGPGTRLTVT.

This clonotype was observed many times. J is TRBJ2-7 and V is TRBV29-1, with 8 bases fitting TRBD1. V was pared by 0 bases and J by 1 base, with 5 bases of the junction left unmatched. Germline values: CDR1 SQVTM, CDR2 ANQGSEA. The CDR3 totals 15 residues. The CDR3 region has the DNA TGCAGCGTTGAAGATAGGGACAGGCAGTCCTACGAGCAGTACTTC. Translation: CSVEDRDRQSYEQYF.

This clonotype was picked up many times. The chain is built from TRBV29-1 and TRBJ2-7, with 9 bases fitting TRBD1. The germline V gene has CDR1 SQVTM and CDR2 ANQGSEA. Trimming at V came to 5 bases and at J to 3 bases, leaving 5 bases not matched to a gene. The CDR3 length is 13 residues. The CDR3 bases are TGCAGCGTTCAAACAGGGGGCAGCTACGAGCAGTACTTC. This gives the protein CSVQTGGSYEQYF.

This clonotype has a count of ten or more. This chain uses TRBV7-9 with TRBJ1-1, with a tentative D call TRBD1 (6 bases). Germline V gene lookup returns CDR1 SEHNR and CDR2 FQNEAQ (reference sequence). The CDR3 runs to 14 residues. Between the trimmed V and J ends, which lost 10 bases and 4 bases, there was a span of 19 bases. CDR3 nucleotide sequence: TGTGCCAACCGCCAGGTGGGGGCGGGCACTGAAGCTTTCTTT. Its protein product is CANRQVGAGTEAFF.

This clonotype showed up just a few times. The chain recombines TRBV27 with TRBJ2-7, with 13 bases matching TRBD2. CDR1 and CDR2 (germline): MNHEY, SMNVEV (reference sequence). J was trimmed by 4 bases and V by 4 bases; bases with no gene match: 1. This CDR3 region has 14 residues. CDR3 coding DNA: TGTGCCAGCAGTTCGGGACTAGCGGGATACGAGCAGTACTTC. It is translated as CASSSGLAGYEQYF.

The chain has TRBV27 and TRBJ2-2, with unresolved D. Germline CDR1 and CDR2: MNHEY and SMNVEV (reference sequence). The CDR3 has 14 residues. The V and J ends lost 6 bases and 1 base respectively, with 9 bases between them. The CDR3 loop is CASRPLMNTGELFF. The CDR3 region has the DNA TGTGCCAGCAGACCACTTATGAACACCGGGGAGCTGTTTTTT.

The chain couples TRBV10-3 to TRBJ2-5; D perhaps matches TRBD1 (6 bases). V was cut by 4 bases and J by 5 bases, with 14 bases left in between. CDR3 size: 14 residues. Germline lookup yields CDR1 ENHRY and CDR2 SYGVKD. CDR3 sequence reads: CAISGVRGTETQYF. Here the CDR3 DNA reads TGTGCCATCAGTGGTGTCAGGGGCACTGAGACCCAGTACTTC.

This clonotype showed up just a few times. V and J are TRBV2 and TRBJ2-1; D unresolved. V lost 3 bases to trimming and J lost 9 bases, with 9 bases between them. This CDR3 has 12 amino acids. Germline V gene data show CDR1 as SNHLY and CDR2 as FYNNEI. CDR3 residues: CASSDQITEQFF. The CDR3 coding sequence is TGTGCCAGCAGTGATCAGATCACTGAGCAGTTCTTC.

This clonotype was found many times. The chain links TRBV7-4 to TRBJ2-7; weak D call: TRBD2 (6 bases). CDR3 length: 14 residues. From germline, CDR1 is SGHVT and CDR2 SQSDAQ. Trimming pared 1 base from V and 0 bases from J, leaving 7 bases between. CDR3 in amino acids: CASSLGSGSYEQYF. DNA of the CDR3: TGTGCCAGCAGCTTAGGTAGCGGCTCCTACGAGCAGTACTTC. Based on the CDR3 plus reference TRBV7-4 and TRBJ2-7, the full variable domain is GAGVSQSPRYKVAKRGRDVALRCDSISGHVTLYWYRQTLGQGSEVLTYSQSDAQRDKSGRPSGRFSAERPERSVSTLKIQRTEQGDSAVYLCASSLGSGSYEQYFGPGTRLTVT.

This rearrangement joins TRBV29-1 to TRBJ2-5; 7 nucleotides agree with TRBD2. This CDR3 is built from 14 residues. V lost 5 bases and J lost 5; bases outside the gene matches: 11. Germline CDR1 reads SQVTM; CDR2 reads ANQGSEA. CDR3 in DNA: TGCAGCGTTTGGCGGGAGTCTCTTTTTGAGACCCAGTACTTC. Translation: CSVWRESLFETQYF.

This clonotype came up a few times. J is TRBJ2-3 and V is TRBV6-5; a possible D gene is TRBD2 (5 bases). This CDR3 is 14 amino acids long. With 3 bases removed from V and 2 bases from J, the gap between germline ends came to 9 bases. CDR1 MNHEY and CDR2 SVGAGI come from the germline V gene. The CDR3 region is CASSYVGATDTQYF. The CDR3 nucleotides read TGTGCCAGCAGTTATGTGGGAGCCACAGATACGCAGTATTTT.

In this sample, this clonotype turned up a few times. The rearrangement uses TRBV6-2 or TRBV6-3 and TRBJ1-3; weak D call: TRBD1 (5 bases). The CDR3 totals 16 residues. Germline CDR1 MNHEY, CDR2 SVGEGT. V was trimmed by 7 bases and J by 0 bases, leaving 16 bases between them. CDR3 in DNA: TGTGCCAGCATCAACACCGTACAGGACTCTGGAAACACCATATATTTT. This sequence encodes CASINTVQDSGNTIYF.

This clonotype has a count of ten or more. This sequence joins TRBV14 and TRBJ2-7, with TRBD1 as a possible D gene (6 bases). Trimming took 3 bases from V and 2 from J, leaving 11 bases between them. Germline values: CDR1 SGHDN, CDR2 FVKESK. This CDR3 spans 14 amino acids. The CDR3 DNA reads as TGTGCCAGCAGCCACAGGACAGACGCCTACGAGCAGTACTTC. Amino acids: CASSHRTDAYEQYF.

This clonotype was found many times. The chain links TRBV6-5 to TRBJ1-1; D might be TRBD1 (5 bases). V was cut by 3 bases and J by 2 bases, with 10 bases left in between. Germline CDR1 and CDR2: MNHEY and SVGAGI. The CDR3 has 14 residues. The CDR3 loop is CASSYQGSNTEAFF. In DNA form, the CDR3 reads TGTGCCAGCAGTTATCAGGGCTCTAACACTGAAGCTTTCTTT.

This clonotype was found many times. This chain joins TRBV4-1 and TRBJ1-2; D gene uncertain. This CDR3 spans 13 amino acids. The germline V and J ends were trimmed by 0 bases and 4 bases, with 6 bases remaining between them. The germline V gene has CDR1 MGHRA and CDR2 YSYEKL. CDR3 amino acids: CASSQEGFYGYTF. CDR3 in DNA: TGCGCCAGCAGCCAAGAAGGCTTCTATGGCTACACCTTC.

This clonotype occurred many times. The chain combines TRBV21-1 with TRBJ2-7; the table's D call of TRBD2 was not tested on the DNA. TRBV21-1 is termed a pseudogene. The CDR3 runs 16 residues. The CDR3 nucleotides are TGTGCCAGCAGCAGGCAAGGCACGCTATTAACCTACGAGCAGTACTTC. This gives the protein CASSRQGTLLTYEQYF.